This entry lists 26 T cell receptor beta chains sequenced from one sample in a study of identical twins. TCRdb ran MiXCR on the 5' RACE reads and lists one entry per CDR3 protein. The sample includes about 240,000 distinct CDR3 sequences, roughly 13% of them seen just once. These same records also appear under a second study, on yellow fever vaccine responses in identical twins.

Sequencing was done on a sample of memory (CD45RO+) T cells sorted from blood. Receptors were obtained from a woman between 18 and 30 years old in good health.

The chain uses TRBV19 and TRBJ1-2; weak D call: TRBD1 (5 bases). Germline V lookup: CDR1 LNHDA, CDR2 SQIVND (reference sequence). The germline V and J ends were trimmed by 8 bases and 14 bases, with 18 bases remaining between them. The CDR3 spans 11 residues. CDR3 bases: TGTGCCAGTCGGGACGCCTATTTTTGGACCTTC. Its protein is CASRDAYFWTF.

This clonotype occurred a few times. This chain joins TRBV7-2 and TRBJ2-7, with D tentatively TRBD1 (8 bases). The CDR3 loop spans 15 amino acids. The V gene lost 6 bases and the J gene lost 6 bases, with 21 bases spanning the gap. CDR1 is SGHTA, CDR2 FQGNSA, per germline. This CDR3 is CASSRQGMAGAEQYF. CDR3 bases: TGTGCCAGCAGTCGACAGGGGATGGCGGGAGCCGAGCAGTACTTC.

CDR3 nucleotide sequence: TGTGCCAGCAGTACCCCCCCCACCGAGCAGTACTTC. Translation gives CASSTPPTEQYF. V and J are TRBV7-8 and TRBJ2-7; D call uncertain. Germline V gene sequence: CDR1 SGHVS, CDR2 FQNEAQ. The CDR3 spans 12 residues. V was pared by 6 bases and J by 6 bases, with 12 bases between.

The chain uses TRBV30 and TRBJ2-1; TRBD2 matches 8 bases. The V gene end was trimmed by 2 bases and the J gene end by 2 bases; junction bases not matched to a gene: 2. The CDR3 contains 14 residues. CDR1 GTSNPN and CDR2 SVGIG come from the germline V gene (reference sequence). CDR3 sequence (DNA): TGTGCCTGGAGTAGCGGGGGCCCCTACAATGAGCAGTTCTTC. Translation: CAWSSGGPYNEQFF. Full variable domain (remainder filled in from reference TRBV30 and TRBJ2-1): SQTIHQWPATLVQPVGSPLSLECTVEGTSNPNLYWYRQAAGRGLQLLFYSVGIGQISSEVPQNLSASRPQDRQFILSSKKLLLSDSGFYLCAWSSGGPYNEQFFGPGTRLTVL.

This clonotype appeared a few times. One junction end disagrees with the germline gene, perhaps due to a read error. The rearrangement uses TRBV20-1 and TRBJ2-1; D may match TRBD1 or TRBD2 (5 bases each). The CDR3 has 11 amino acids. Germline CDR1 DFQATT, CDR2 SNEGSKA (reference sequence). The CDR3 here is CSARDGTKASF. The CDR3 nucleotides are TGCAGTGCTAGAGACGGGACCAAGGCGTCATTC.

Only a few counts were recorded for this clonotype. The chain recombines TRBV6-5 with TRBJ2-7; 11 nucleotides agree with TRBD2. V gave up 2 bases and J gave up 3 bases; unmatched junction bases: 0. Germline lookup yields CDR1 MNHEY and CDR2 SVGAGI. CDR3 length: 14 amino acids. CDR3 region: CASSYGTSGYEQYF. CDR3 coding DNA: TGTGCCAGCAGTTACGGGACTAGCGGCTACGAGCAGTACTTC.

A few counts support this clonotype. V is TRBV5-1 and J is TRBJ2-7, with TRBD2 matching 7 bases. The CDR3 is made up of 13 amino acids. Germline V gives CDR1 SGHRS, CDR2 YFSETQ. The J segment lost 2 bases and the V segment lost 4 bases, leaving 3 bases of the junction unmatched. The CDR3 nucleotides are TGCGCCAGCAGCATGGGACTACCCTACGAGCAGTACTTC. Its translation: CASSMGLPYEQYF.

A few counts support this clonotype. This chain joins TRBV21-1 and TRBJ2-5; no DNA check was done on the table's D call, TRBD1. TRBV21-1 is given as a pseudogene. The CDR3 length is 15 residues. CDR3 amino acids: CASLTIRAPNQTQYF. For the CDR3, the DNA is TGTGCCAGCCTAACGATAAGGGCACCCAACCAGACCCAGTACTTC.

The chain uses TRBV2 and TRBJ2-4; D is unclear. The CDR3 sequence is 13 residues long. Trimming shortened V by 9 bases and J by 0 bases, and 9 bases separated the two germline ends. Germline V gives CDR1 SNHLY, CDR2 FYNNEI. The CDR3 bases are TGTGCCAGTCAAACAGAAGCCAAAAACATTCAGTACTTC. It codes for CASQTEAKNIQYF.

Remarks on this clonotype: One end of the junction is discordant with germline, which a read error may explain. The chain recombines TRBV9 with TRBJ2-3, with unresolved D. Germline lookup yields CDR1 SGDLS and CDR2 YYNGEE. This CDR3 contains 13 residues. CDR3 sequence (DNA): TGTGCCAGAAGCGTAGGACCCGGCGATACGCAGTATTTT. Protein sequence: CARSVGPGDTQYF.

The chain is built from TRBV29-1 and TRBJ1-2; D possibly corresponds to TRBD1 (5 bases). Per the germline V gene, CDR1 is SQVTM and CDR2 is ANQGSEA. Trimming stripped 0 bases from V and 8 bases from J, with 16 bases between. This CDR3 region has 14 residues. The chain's CDR3 is CSVEDSGFPSGYTF. The CDR3 coding sequence is TGCAGCGTTGAAGATTCAGGGTTTCCGAGCGGCTACACCTTC.

This clonotype has more than one count but fewer than ten. The conserved final phenylalanine or tryptophan is absent from the CDR3, which likely points to a read error. Because the CDR3's place on the DNA is in doubt, the DNA is left out and the CDR3 is given as listed by TCRdb. This chain joins TRBV7-2 and TRBJ2-3; the listed D gene, TRBD2, was not tested against the DNA. Inclusive of both ends, the CDR3 amounts to 13 amino acids. CDR1 is SGHTA and CDR2 is FQGNSA in the germline V gene. The CDR3 spells CASSFRGGGAWSI.

The CDR3 nucleotides are TGCGCCAGCAGCCAAGATCTGGCTAGCGGGAGGGCCGGGTCAGATACGCAGTATTTT. It is translated as CASSQDLASGRAGSDTQYF. This sequence joins TRBV4-3 and TRBJ2-3, with 12 bases aligning to TRBD2. CDR1 and CDR2 from the germline V gene are LGHNA and YSLEER. This CDR3 is 19 amino acids long. The V gene end was trimmed by 0 bases and the J gene end by 4 bases; junction bases not matched to a gene: 11.

This clonotype was picked up a small number of times. The genes are TRBV20-1 and TRBJ2-3; the D gene is possibly TRBD1 (5 bases). The V end lost 0 bases, the J end lost 2 bases, and 12 bases lay between the germline ends. This CDR3 contains 15 residues. CDR1 is DFQATT and CDR2 is SNEGSKA in the germline V gene (reference sequence). The chain's CDR3 is CSARDQGVATDTQYF. For the CDR3, the DNA is TGCAGTGCTAGAGATCAGGGCGTAGCCACAGATACGCAGTATTTT.

The gene calls are TRBV5-1 and TRBJ2-5; either TRBD1 or TRBD2 may fit D (6 bases each). CDR1 and CDR2 from the germline V gene are SGHRS and YFSETQ. Trimming took 0 bases from V and 4 from J, leaving 22 bases between them. There are 18 residues in the CDR3. In DNA form, the CDR3 reads TGCGCCAGCAGCTTGGAAGGAGGGGGAGATCCTCAGGGAGAGACCCAGTACTTC. This sequence encodes CASSLEGGGDPQGETQYF.

This clonotype was counted ten times or more. The chain links TRBV12-3 or TRBV12-4 to TRBJ2-1, with no clear D. Trimming took 4 bases from V and 7 from J, leaving 5 bases between them. This CDR3 region has 11 residues. CDR3 bases: TGTGCCAGCAGTTCGGAGAATGAGCAGTTCTTC. Protein sequence: CASSSENEQFF.

The V gene is TRBV28, the J gene TRBJ1-2; 8 positions match TRBD1. The CDR3 spans 14 residues. The trim removed 2 bases at V and 9 bases at J, leaving 8 bases unmatched. Germline values: CDR1 MDHEN, CDR2 SYDVKM. The CDR3 DNA is TGTGCCAGCAGTTTAAAAGGACAGGGCCGTCGCTACACCTTC. This gives the protein CASSLKGQGRRYTF.

This chain joins TRBV7-3 and TRBJ1-1; D is unresolved. This CDR3 has 13 amino acids. The germline V and J ends were trimmed by 4 bases and 5 bases, with 11 bases remaining between them. Looked up from germline, CDR1 is SGHTA and CDR2 is FQGTGA. CDR3: CASSSYRATEAFF. The CDR3 DNA reads as TGTGCCAGCAGCTCATACCGGGCAACTGAAGCTTTCTTT.

This clonotype was recorded at least ten times. This chain links TRBV20-1 with TRBJ1-5; D is undetermined. Trimming left V 2 bases short and J 3 bases short, with 8 bases between. The CDR3 contains 13 residues. The germline V gene encodes CDR1 DFQATT and CDR2 SNEGSKA (reference sequence). The CDR3 DNA reads TGCAGTGCTAGAATGACAAACAATCAGCCCCAGCATTTT. Translated: CSARMTNNQPQHF.

The chain recombines TRBV5-1 with TRBJ1-2; 12 nucleotides line up with TRBD1. Germline-derived CDR1 and CDR2 are SGHRS and YFSETQ. The CDR3 length is 16 residues. With V trimmed by 4 bases and J by 0 bases, 4 bases remained unmatched. The CDR3 spells CASSEGQGATNYGYTF. The CDR3 DNA follows: TGCGCCAGCAGCGAGGGACAGGGGGCTACTAACTATGGCTACACCTTC. The whole variable domain, remainder taken from reference TRBV5-1 and TRBJ1-2, is KAGVTQTPRYLIKTRGQQVTLSCSPISGHRSVSWYQQTPGQGLQFLFEYFSETQRNKGNFPGRFSGRQFSNSRSEMNVSTLELGDSALYLCASSEGQGATNYGYTFGSGTRLTVV.

The V gene is TRBV18, the J gene TRBJ2-2, with D unresolved. The V gene's germline CDR1 is KGHSH and CDR2 LQKENI. Trimming took off 0 bases at V and 2 bases at J, with 10 bases between the two ends. The CDR3 has 16 amino acids. The CDR3 sequence: CASSPPSPGNTGELFF. CDR3 nucleotides: TGTGCCAGCTCACCACCAAGTCCAGGAAACACCGGGGAGCTGTTTTTT. Supplemented by reference TRBV18 and TRBJ2-2, the full variable domain reads NAGVMQNPRHLVRRRGQEARLRCSPMKGHSHVYWYRQLPEEGLKFMVYLQKENIIDESGMPKERFSAEFPKEGPSILRIQQVVRGDSAAYFCASSPPSPGNTGELFFGEGSRLTVL.

This CDR3 reads CASSLGGSAGGKGETQYF. The CDR3 DNA follows: TGTGCCAGCAGCTTAGGAGGTTCGGCGGGGGGCAAGGGAGAGACCCAGTACTTC. This rearrangement joins TRBV11-2 to TRBJ2-5; 8 bases map to TRBD2. Trimming at V came to 1 base and at J to 4 bases, leaving 14 bases not matched to a gene. Per germline, CDR1 SGHAT and CDR2 FQNNGV. The CDR3 loop spans 18 amino acids.

This clonotype was found a few times. The V and J genes are TRBV11-2 and TRBJ2-1; D is undetermined. Between the trimmed V and J ends, which lost 4 bases and 6 bases, there was a span of 7 bases. This CDR3 region has 12 residues. CDR1 is SGHAT and CDR2 is FQNNGV in the germline V gene. For the CDR3, the DNA is TGTGCCAGCAGCTCTACGTTCAATGAGCAGTTCTTC. It is translated as CASSSTFNEQFF.

The rearrangement joins TRBV5-1 to TRBJ2-1; the match to TRBD1 covers 8 bases. Unmatched junction bases numbered 8, after V lost 2 bases and J lost 7 bases. This CDR3 comprises 15 residues. Germline lookup yields CDR1 SGHRS and CDR2 YFSETQ. As DNA, the CDR3 is TGCGCCAGCAGCTTTTCGATAACAGGGGGAAATGAGCAGTTCTTC. It codes for CASSFSITGGNEQFF.

V is TRBV5-1 and J is TRBJ2-1; D not certain. This CDR3 contains 14 residues. CDR1 is SGHRS, CDR2 YFSETQ, per germline. Trimming took 0 bases from V and 1 from J, leaving 5 bases between them. The CDR3, as DNA: TGCGCCAGCAGCTTGGGGATGTCCTACAATGAGCAGTTCTTC. Protein sequence: CASSLGMSYNEQFF.

This chain connects TRBV28 to TRBJ2-1; no definite D call. The germline V gene encodes CDR1 MDHEN and CDR2 SYDVKM. V shed 8 bases and J shed 1 base, with 9 bases lying between them. CDR3 length equals 13 residues. DNA for the CDR3: TGTGCCAGCGGTAAGATGTCCTACAATGAGCAGTTCTTC. Its translation: CASGKMSYNEQFF.